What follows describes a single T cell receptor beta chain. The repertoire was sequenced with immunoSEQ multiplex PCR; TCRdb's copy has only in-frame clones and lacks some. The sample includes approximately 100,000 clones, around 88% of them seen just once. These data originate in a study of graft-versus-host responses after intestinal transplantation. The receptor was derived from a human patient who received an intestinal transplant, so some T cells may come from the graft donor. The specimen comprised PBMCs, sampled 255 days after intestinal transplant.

CDR3 bases: TGTGCCAGCAGCTTAAGAGGGGGTATCACTGGGGCCAACGTCCTGACTTTC. It translates to CASSLRGGITGANVLTF. The V gene is TRBV7-6, the J gene TRBJ2-6, with D tentatively TRBD1 (6 bases). V shed 2 bases and J shed 2 bases, with 13 bases lying between them. From germline, CDR1 is SGHVS and CDR2 FNYEAQ. The CDR3 runs to 17 residues.